The 11 T cell receptor beta chains listed next were all sequenced from one sample in a study of shared clonotypes between healthy human individuals. Assay used: immunoSEQ multiplex PCR; TCRdb lists only in-frame clones, some missing. The table shows hundreds of thousands of clones, with 70% to 80% occurring only once. The sample was PBMCs. These receptors were obtained from a woman aged 40 to 50 in good health. Some clones in this sample may be carry-over from other donors' samples.

This clone was detected many times. A much bigger clone sits one base away, suggesting this may be a read error. The chain has TRBV30 and TRBJ1-2, with 8 bases identical to TRBD1. The CDR3 sequence is 14 residues long. The germline V gene encodes CDR1 GTSNPN and CDR2 SVGIG (reference sequence). The CDR3 spells CAWRRDRSNYSYTF. In nucleotides, the CDR3 is TGTGCCTGGAGACGGGACAGGAGTAACTATAGCTACACCTTC. Drawing the rest from reference TRBV30 and TRBJ1-2, the complete variable domain is SQTIHQWPATLVQPVGSPLSLECTVEGTSNPNLYWYRQAAGRGLQLLFYSVGIGQISSEVPQNLSASRPQDRQFILSSKKLLLSDSGFYLCAWRRDRSNYSYTFGSGTRLTVV.

J is TRBJ2-3 and V is TRBV5-4, with 11 nucleotides matching TRBD2. Germline CDR1 reads SGHNT; CDR2 reads YYREEE (reference sequence). V shed 1 base, J shed 6 bases, and the junction held 7 bases outside the gene matches. The length of the CDR3 is 16 residues. CDR3: CASSLQLAGEGDTQYF. The CDR3 nucleotides are TGTGCCAGCAGCTTGCAACTAGCGGGAGAGGGGGATACGCAGTATTTT.

There are a few counts of this clone. This sequence joins TRBV28 and TRBJ2-3; a weak D match, TRBD2 (5 bases). The CDR3 runs to 15 residues. Germline V gene lookup returns CDR1 MDHEN and CDR2 SYDVKM. Trimming removed 5 bases at V and 2 bases at J, with 14 bases between. The CDR3 spells CASSPSPTNTDTQYF. The CDR3 coding sequence is TGTGCCAGCAGTCCTTCGCCGACTAACACAGATACGCAGTATTTT.

The chain uses TRBV18 and TRBJ2-5; TRBD1 aligns across 7 bases. Looked up from germline, CDR1 is KGHSH and CDR2 is LQKENI. This CDR3 spans 16 amino acids. The V segment lost 0 bases and the J segment 2 bases; nucleotides outside the gene matches: 6. The CDR3, as DNA: TGTGCCAGCTCACCACCAACAGGGGACCCACAAGAGACCCAGTACTTC. Protein: CASSPPTGDPQETQYF.

The chain employs TRBV7-8 and TRBJ1-4; D is undetermined. This CDR3 has 15 residues. The germline V gene encodes CDR1 SGHVS and CDR2 FQNEAQ. Trimming cost V 2 bases and J 5 bases, with 12 bases left between them. The DNA of the CDR3 is TGTGCCAGCAGCTTATTGTGGCAGGCAAATGAAAAACTGTTTTTT. Translation gives CASSLLWQANEKLFF.

To note about this clone: A far larger clone is a single base away, which makes a read error likely. This chain links TRBV5-4 with TRBJ2-2, with a tentative D call TRBD2 (6 bases). Germline CDR1 and CDR2: SGHNT and YYREEE (reference sequence). CDR3 length equals 16 residues. CDR3 sequence: CASSLDARRSTGGLFF. The DNA for the CDR3 is TGTGCCAGCAGCTTGGACGCTAGGAGGAGCACCGGGGGGCTGTTTTTT.

The count of this clone is one. This chain links TRBV6-4 with TRBJ2-2; 8 positions agree with TRBD2. This CDR3 comprises 15 residues. The V segment lost 5 bases and the J segment 2 bases; nucleotides outside the gene matches: 4. Germline CDR1 is MRHNA and CDR2 is SNTAGT. The chain's CDR3 is CASSPLAGNTGELFF. The CDR3 DNA follows: TGTGCCAGCAGTCCGTTAGCGGGAAACACCGGGGAGCTGTTTTTT.

The genes are TRBV5-1 and TRBJ2-7; 10 bases are shared with TRBD1. The V gene end was trimmed by 3 bases and the J gene end by 4 bases; junction bases not matched to a gene: 4. This CDR3 is built from 14 residues. Germline CDR1 reads SGHRS; CDR2 reads YFSETQ. The CDR3 spells CASSSGQGGYEQYF. CDR3 nucleotides: TGCGCCAGCAGCTCCGGACAGGGGGGTTACGAGCAGTACTTC.

The chain joins TRBV28 to TRBJ2-6; D is perhaps TRBD2 (6 bases). The CDR3 consists of 16 residues. Germline V lookup: CDR1 MDHEN, CDR2 SYDVKM. The V and J ends lost 3 bases and 4 bases respectively, with 13 bases between them. The chain's CDR3 is CASSLGLPLGANVLTF. The CDR3 region has the DNA TGTGCCAGCAGTTTGGGACTCCCCTTGGGGGCCAACGTCCTGACTTTC.

This chain uses TRBV28 with TRBJ1-4; TRBD1 agrees at 7 bases. The ends lost 6 bases at V and 8 bases at J; junction bases unmatched: 15. Germline values: CDR1 MDHEN, CDR2 SYDVKM. The CDR3 sequence is 16 residues long. CDR3 sequence reads: CASSRDRDSFREKLFF. In DNA, the CDR3 is TGTGCCAGCAGCCGCGACCGGGACAGTTTCAGAGAAAAACTGTTTTTT.

The rearrangement links TRBV5-4 to TRBJ1-2; possibly TRBD1 for D (6 bases). Trimming removed 2 bases from V and 2 bases from J, with 13 bases in between. The length of the CDR3 is 15 residues. Germline V lookup: CDR1 SGHNT, CDR2 YYREEE (reference sequence). CDR3: CASSFFSGENYGYTF. The CDR3 nucleotides read TGTGCCAGCAGCTTTTTCTCAGGGGAAAACTATGGCTACACCTTC.